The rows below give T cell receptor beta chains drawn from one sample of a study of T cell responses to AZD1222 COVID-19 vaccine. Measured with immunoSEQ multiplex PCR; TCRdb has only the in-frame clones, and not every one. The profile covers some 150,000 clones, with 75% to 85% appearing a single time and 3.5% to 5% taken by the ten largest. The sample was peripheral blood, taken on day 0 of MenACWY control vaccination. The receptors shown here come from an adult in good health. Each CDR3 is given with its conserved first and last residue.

CDR3 protein: CASSIITDTQYF
V gene: TRBV13

CDR3 protein: CASSQERSSGRDEQFF
V gene: TRBV4-1

CDR3 protein: CASSLGGLRETQYF
V gene: TRBV6-2/TRBV6-3

CDR3 protein: CASSTSGTSGGLGNTGELFF
V gene: TRBV18

CDR3 protein: CASSPGTAYEQYF
V gene: TRBV5-5

CDR3 protein: CASTFPGVGGYTF
V gene: TRBV2

CDR3 protein: CASSQEGGLVRKNTGELFF
V gene: TRBV3-1/TRBV3-2

CDR3 protein: CASSKGRNSYEQYF
V gene: TRBV19

CDR3 protein: CASRSGTDRYGYTF
V gene: TRBV2

CDR3 protein: CASRDLGAGNTIYF
V gene: TRBV7-9

CDR3 protein: CASSLERTDDRGYTF
V gene: TRBV7-9

CDR3 protein: CASRPESRATEAFF
V gene: TRBV4-1

CDR3 protein: CASSKGDIDTEAFF
V gene: TRBV6-6

CDR3 protein: CASSYGRGRTDTQYF
V gene: TRBV6-6

CDR3 protein: CASSEGGRGNLYGYTF
V gene: TRBV2